This TCR beta chain was sequenced for a study of cytomegalovirus exposure and HLA in healthy donors. This clone turned up a few times. Antigen: not known. 13 Jbeta primers and 60 Vbeta primers were used for the PCR. Only in-frame clones appear in the TCRdb table, and some are missing; sequencing was by immunoSEQ multiplex PCR. This sample has 100,000 to 150,000 clones; roughly 84% occur once, and the top ten carry 2.5% to 3%. The study, taken as a whole, reports: The presence/absence work took it that sequencing depth was about the same across donors. A later analysis showed that HLA-associated TCR beta chains had undergone more clonal expansion than equally common others.

The junction had 7 bases not matched to a gene; V was cut back by 1 base and J by 7 bases. This CDR3 has 15 residues. Per germline, CDR1 SGHRS and CDR2 YFSETQ. This chain uses TRBV5-1 with TRBJ2-7, with 11 nucleotides matching TRBD1. The sequenced sample consisted of PBMCs. This sequence originates from a woman aged 18-35 years in good health and CMV-seropositive. CDR3 residues: CASSLPGQGAGEQYF. The CDR3 DNA is TGCGCCAGCAGCTTGCCCGGACAGGGGGCTGGAGAGCAGTACTTC.